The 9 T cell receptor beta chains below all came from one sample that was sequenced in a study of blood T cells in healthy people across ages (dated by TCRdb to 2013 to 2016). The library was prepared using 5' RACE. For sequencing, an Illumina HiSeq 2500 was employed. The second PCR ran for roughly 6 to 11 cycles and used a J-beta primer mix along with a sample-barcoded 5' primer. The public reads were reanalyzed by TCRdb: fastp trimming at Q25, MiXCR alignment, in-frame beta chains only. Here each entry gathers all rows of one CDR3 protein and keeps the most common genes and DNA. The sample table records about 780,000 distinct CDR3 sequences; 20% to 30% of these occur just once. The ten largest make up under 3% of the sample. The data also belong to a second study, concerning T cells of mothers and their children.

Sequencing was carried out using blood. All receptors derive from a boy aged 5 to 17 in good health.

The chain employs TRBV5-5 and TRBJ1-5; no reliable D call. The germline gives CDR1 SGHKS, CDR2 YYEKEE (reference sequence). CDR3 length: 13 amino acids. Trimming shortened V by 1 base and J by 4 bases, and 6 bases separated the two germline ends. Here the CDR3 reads CASSLLPNQPQHF. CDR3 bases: TGTGCCAGCAGCTTGTTGCCAAATCAGCCCCAGCATTTT.

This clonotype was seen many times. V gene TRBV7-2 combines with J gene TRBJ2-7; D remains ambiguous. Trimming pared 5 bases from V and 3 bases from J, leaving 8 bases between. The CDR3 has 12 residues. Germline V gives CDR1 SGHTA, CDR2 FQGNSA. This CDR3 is CASSPDIYEQYF. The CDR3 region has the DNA TGTGCCAGCAGCCCTGACATCTACGAGCAGTACTTC.

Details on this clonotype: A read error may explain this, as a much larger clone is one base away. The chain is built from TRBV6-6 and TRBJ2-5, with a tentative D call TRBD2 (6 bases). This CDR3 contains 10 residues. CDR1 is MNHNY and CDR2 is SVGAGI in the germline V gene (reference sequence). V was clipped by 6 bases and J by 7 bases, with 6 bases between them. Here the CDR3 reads CASRGGTQYF. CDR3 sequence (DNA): TGTGCCAGCAGGGGGGGGACCCAGTACTTC.

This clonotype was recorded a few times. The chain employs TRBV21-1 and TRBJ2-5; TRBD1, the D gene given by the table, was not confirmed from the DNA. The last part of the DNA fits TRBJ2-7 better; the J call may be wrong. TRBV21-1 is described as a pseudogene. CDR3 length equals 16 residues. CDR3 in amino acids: CASSTRRDRSPAEQYF. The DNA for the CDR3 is TGTGCCAGCAGCACTAGGAGGGACAGATCGCCGGCCGAGCAGTACTTC.

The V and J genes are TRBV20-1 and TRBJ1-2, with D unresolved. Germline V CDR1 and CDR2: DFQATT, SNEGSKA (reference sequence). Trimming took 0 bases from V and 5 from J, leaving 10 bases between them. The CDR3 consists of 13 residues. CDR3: CSARDYRTYGYTF. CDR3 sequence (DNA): TGCAGTGCTAGAGATTATCGGACTTATGGCTACACCTTC.

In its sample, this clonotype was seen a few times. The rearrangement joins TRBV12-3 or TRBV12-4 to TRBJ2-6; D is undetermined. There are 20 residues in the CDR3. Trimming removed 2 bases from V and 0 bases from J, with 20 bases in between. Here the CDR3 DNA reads TGTGCCAGCAGTTTAAAAGCGTTGGGGATAGCCCGCTCTGGGGCCAACGTCCTGACTTTC. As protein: CASSLKALGIARSGANVLTF.

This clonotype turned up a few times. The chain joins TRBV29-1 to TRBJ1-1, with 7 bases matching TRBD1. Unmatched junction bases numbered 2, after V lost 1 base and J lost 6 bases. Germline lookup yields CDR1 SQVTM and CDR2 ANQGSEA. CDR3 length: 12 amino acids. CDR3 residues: CSVEGQGPEAFF. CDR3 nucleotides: TGCAGCGTTGAAGGACAGGGCCCTGAAGCTTTCTTT.

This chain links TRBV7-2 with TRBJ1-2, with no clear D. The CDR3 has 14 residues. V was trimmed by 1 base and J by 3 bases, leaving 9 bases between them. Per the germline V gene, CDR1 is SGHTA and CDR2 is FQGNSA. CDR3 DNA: TGTGCCAGCAGCTTAGAGGCCGCTTACTATGGCTACACCTTC. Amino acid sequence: CASSLEAAYYGYTF.

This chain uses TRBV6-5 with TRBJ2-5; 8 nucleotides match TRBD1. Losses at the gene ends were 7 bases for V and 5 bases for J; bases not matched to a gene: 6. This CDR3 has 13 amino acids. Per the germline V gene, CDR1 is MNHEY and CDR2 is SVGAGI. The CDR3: CASKATGVETQYF. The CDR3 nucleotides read TGTGCCAGCAAAGCGACAGGGGTGGAGACCCAGTACTTC.